This TCR beta chain was sequenced for a study of blood T cell repertoires in COVID-19. Study-level background: From T cells, B-cell-depleted T cells, or PBMCs came the material, which was cDNA or gDNA.

In Seattle, patients joined the study during active infection and were tracked longitudinally. In the original analysis: Amplification with reference gene primers provided the estimates of nucleated cell counts. Profiled with immunoSEQ multiplex PCR; TCRdb holds only in-frame clones, not every one. V, J and clone size derive from that table, while D and trimming were established from the DNA sequence. The sample contains approximately 88,000 clones, 75% to 80% of which appear only once. Trimming took 1 base from V and 1 from J, leaving 7 bases between them. CDR1 SEHNR and CDR2 FQNEAQ come from the germline V gene (reference sequence). This CDR3 is 14 amino acids long.

The gene calls are TRBV7-9 and TRBJ1-1; no firm D call. The sequencing input was peripheral blood. This TCR derives from a man between 65 and 80 years old with COVID-19, enrolled during active disease. DNA for the CDR3: TGTGCCAGCAGCTTAGGTATCTCGAACACTGAAGCTTTCTTT. It is translated as CASSLGISNTEAFF.